These 31 T cell receptor beta chains originate from one sample sequenced in a study of Tregs in tolerant kidney transplant recipients. Profiled with immunoSEQ multiplex PCR; TCRdb holds only in-frame clones, not every one. The data contain tens of thousands of clones, roughly 91% of them seen just once; the ten biggest clones take up around 1.5%. Related graft donors supplied nonmyeloablative bone marrow transplants, and mixed chimerism was transient. The sequences come from CD4+ T cells from blood (PBMCs), collected 24 months after the transplant. The receptors come from a human patient who received a combined kidney and bone marrow transplant. Some T cells may originate from the graft donor.

J is TRBJ1-2 and V is TRBV7-2; 10 bases are a match to TRBD1. Germline V gene sequence: CDR1 SGHTA, CDR2 FQGNSA. The CDR3 totals 13 residues. V was pared by 4 bases and J by 6 bases, with 2 bases of the junction left unmatched. CDR3 amino acids: CASSWGTGDGYTF. CDR3 DNA: TGTGCCAGCAGCTGGGGGACAGGGGATGGCTACACCTTC.

The chain combines TRBV28 with TRBJ1-1; 8 bases are shared with TRBD1. Germline V gives CDR1 MDHEN, CDR2 SYDVKM. J gave up 3 bases and V 0 bases, and 12 bases lay outside the gene matches. The CDR3 spans 18 residues. In DNA, the CDR3 is TGTGCCAGCAGTTTATGGTCCAGGGGGCATACCCTGGACACTGAAGCTTTCTTT. Amino acids: CASSLWSRGHTLDTEAFF.

The chain has TRBV29-1 and TRBJ2-6; 8 nucleotides match TRBD1. After removal of 5 bases from V and 2 bases from J, the junction contained 5 bases not matched to a gene. The length of the CDR3 is 15 residues. CDR1 and CDR2 (germline): SQVTM, ANQGSEA. Written as DNA, the CDR3 is TGCAGCGTTCGTTTGACAGGGGCTGGGGCCAACGTCCTGACTTTC. Amino acid sequence: CSVRLTGAGANVLTF. Variable domain in full (rest from reference TRBV29-1 and TRBJ2-6): SAVISQKPSRDICQRGTSLTIQCQVDSQVTMMFWYRQQPGQSLTLIATANQGSEATYESGFVIDKFPISRPNLTFSTLTVSNMSPEDSSIYLCSVRLTGAGANVLTFGAGSRLTVL.

DNA for the CDR3: TGTGCCAGCAGCTCTCCGGCGAAGCGGGGGGAAGAGACCCAGTACTTC. This gives the protein CASSSPAKRGEETQYF. This rearrangement joins TRBV28 to TRBJ2-5; 9 nucleotides line up with TRBD2. CDR1 is MDHEN, CDR2 SYDVKM, per germline. The CDR3 runs 16 residues. Germline trimming cut 6 bases from V and 3 bases from J; bases unmatched to any gene: 11.

This clone appeared a single time. The chain is built from TRBV5-1 and TRBJ1-4; TRBD1 agrees at 11 bases. With V trimmed by 4 bases and J by 6 bases, 11 bases remained unmatched. This CDR3 comprises 17 residues. Germline V lookup: CDR1 SGHRS, CDR2 YFSETQ. The CDR3: CASSRTGGAGRHEKLFF. In DNA form, the CDR3 reads TGCGCCAGCAGCAGGACAGGGGGCGCGGGGCGTCATGAAAAACTGTTTTTT.

This clone was picked up one time. The V and J genes are TRBV15 and TRBJ2-1; tentatively, D is TRBD2 (5 bases). Germline-derived CDR1 and CDR2 are LNHNV and YYDKDF (reference sequence). This CDR3 has 18 residues. V gave up 5 bases and J gave up 5 bases, with 25 bases separating them. This CDR3 is CATSSNRNPGSVHNEQFF. Written as DNA, the CDR3 is TGTGCCACCAGCTCCAATCGAAATCCGGGGTCGGTACACAATGAGCAGTTCTTC.

V and J are TRBV21-1 and TRBJ2-3; the D call TRBD2 from the table was never checked on the DNA. TRBV21-1 is reported as a pseudogene. CDR3 size: 17 residues. Written as DNA, the CDR3 is TGTGCCAGCAGCATTCTTAGCGGGAGGGCCTACAGAGATACGCAGTATTTT. This translates into CASSILSGRAYRDTQYF.

This chain uses TRBV19 with TRBJ1-5, with D possibly matching TRBD1 (5 bases). Deletions cut 10 bases from V and 6 bases from J, with 16 bases between. The V gene's germline CDR1 is LNHDA and CDR2 SQIVND (reference sequence). This CDR3 region has 13 residues. The CDR3 is CATKEGSSQPQHF. The CDR3 coding sequence is TGTGCCACCAAGGAGGGGTCGAGTCAGCCCCAGCATTTT.

The gene calls are TRBV7-2 and TRBJ2-5; 11 positions match TRBD2. Germline V lookup: CDR1 SGHTA, CDR2 FQGNSA. After removal of 1 base from V and 11 bases from J, the junction contained 0 bases not matched to a gene. The CDR3 is made up of 12 amino acids. CDR3 DNA: TGTGCCAGCAGCTTAGTAGCGGGGGGGCAGTACTTC. This encodes CASSLVAGGQYF.

The V gene is TRBV2, the J gene TRBJ1-4; D is uncertain. Deletions cut 0 bases from V and 7 bases from J, with 12 bases between. Germline V gives CDR1 SNHLY, CDR2 FYNNEI. This CDR3 spans 15 amino acids. The CDR3 sequence: CASSEAIRQFEKLFF. CDR3 sequence (DNA): TGTGCCAGCAGTGAAGCGATACGCCAGTTTGAAAAACTGTTTTTT.

The V call is TRBV9, the J call TRBJ2-5, with TRBD2 identical over 14 bases. The CDR3 is 16 amino acids. V trimming: 2 bases; J trimming: 9 bases; junction bases outside the gene matches: 9. Germline assignment: CDR1 SGDLS and CDR2 YYNGEE. This CDR3 is CASSVGLAGALLAQYF. Written as DNA, the CDR3 is TGTGCCAGCAGCGTGGGACTAGCGGGGGCCCTGTTGGCCCAGTACTTC.

The chain's CDR3 is CASSHGIGPLLAEQYF. The CDR3 DNA reads TGTGCCAGCAGCCACGGGATAGGCCCCCTTCTAGCGGAGCAGTACTTC. The rearrangement uses TRBV7-9 and TRBJ2-7; possible D gene TRBD2, 6 bases. The CDR3 sequence is 16 residues long. From germline, CDR1 is SEHNR and CDR2 FQNEAQ (reference sequence). V was trimmed by 5 bases and J by 7 bases, leaving 24 bases between them.

The chain recombines TRBV7-3 with TRBJ2-4, with D perhaps matching TRBD1 (5 bases). The CDR3 runs 14 residues. The V gene's germline CDR1 is SGHTA and CDR2 FQGTGA. V lost 4 bases and J 10 bases, leaving 17 bases between the germline ends. CDR3 DNA sequence: TGTGCCAGCAGCTATACCGGGCAGGGTGGTATTCAGTACTTC. As protein: CASSYTGQGGIQYF. The whole variable domain, remainder taken from reference TRBV7-3 and TRBJ2-4, is GAGVSQTPSNKVTEKGKYVELRCDPISGHTALYWYRQSLGQGPEFLIYFQGTGAADDSGLPNDRFFAVRPEGSVSTLKIQRTERGDSAVYLCASSYTGQGGIQYFGAGTRLSVL.

The V call is TRBV10-2, the J call TRBJ2-7, with 10 bases lining up with TRBD1. Per germline, CDR1 WSHSY and CDR2 SAAADI. J lost 5 bases, V lost 6 bases, and 7 bases had no gene match. CDR3 length: 14 residues. The CDR3 nucleotides are TGCGCCAGCAGGCAGACAGGGGGCCTTCACGAGCAGTACTTC. Protein: CASRQTGGLHEQYF.

This chain connects TRBV19 to TRBJ2-1, with D possibly matching TRBD1 (5 bases). The CDR3 totals 15 residues. V was cut by 4 bases and J by 6 bases, with 16 bases left in between. Germline CDR1 LNHDA, CDR2 SQIVND (reference sequence). CDR3 region: CASSKAGLGVNEQFF. CDR3 nucleotides: TGTGCCAGTAGTAAGGCAGGGTTAGGAGTCAATGAGCAGTTCTTC.

The CDR3 DNA reads TGTGCCTGGACTGCATACCCGGGGGGCTACACCTTC. The encoded protein is CAWTAYPGGYTF. The rearrangement uses TRBV30 and TRBJ1-2; D gene ambiguous. The ends were cut back, 4 bases at V and 8 bases at J, with 14 bases in the middle. The CDR3 length is 12 residues. Germline V gene sequence: CDR1 GTSNPN, CDR2 SVGIG (reference sequence).

This sequence joins TRBV10-3 and TRBJ1-2; 12 positions match TRBD1. Germline CDR1 is ENHRY and CDR2 is SYGVKD. The V gene end was trimmed by 5 bases and the J gene end by 7 bases; junction bases not matched to a gene: 5. The CDR3 is 14 residues long. CDR3 region: CAISPGQGAVGYTF. CDR3 nucleotide sequence: TGTGCCATCAGTCCGGGACAGGGGGCGGTTGGCTACACCTTC.

For this clone: Other DNA sequences in the sample encode the same CDR3. This chain uses TRBV7-3 with TRBJ1-6; a possible D gene is TRBD1 (5 bases). The V end was cut by 2 bases, the J end by 7 bases, with 9 bases between. Germline values: CDR1 SGHTA, CDR2 FQGTGA. The CDR3 totals 14 residues. The CDR3 sequence: CASSLSGRNSPLHF. The CDR3 DNA sequence: TGTGCCAGCAGCTTATCAGGGAGGAATTCACCCCTCCACTTT. Full variable domain (outside the CDR3, taken from reference TRBV7-3 and TRBJ1-6): GAGVSQTPSNKVTEKGKYVELRCDPISGHTALYWYRQSLGQGPEFLIYFQGTGAADDSGLPNDRFFAVRPEGSVSTLKIQRTERGDSAVYLCASSLSGRNSPLHFGNGTRLTVT.

This CDR3 is CASSLFLASNTGELFF. The CDR3 DNA is TGTGCCAGCAGCTTATTTCTAGCCTCGAACACCGGGGAGCTGTTTTTT. The chain combines TRBV7-2 with TRBJ2-2; D is perhaps TRBD2 (5 bases). The CDR3 totals 16 residues. Between the trimmed V and J ends, which lost 2 bases and 0 bases, there was a span of 10 bases. Germline V gives CDR1 SGHTA, CDR2 FQGNSA.

V and J are TRBV21-1 and TRBJ2-7; the table gives TRBD1 as D, unverified against the DNA. TRBV21-1 is a pseudogene locus. CDR3 length: 19 residues. The CDR3 reads CASSKDPRHCDSGVYEQYF. The CDR3 nucleotides read TGTGCCAGCAGCAAAGACCCTAGACATTGTGACAGTGGAGTTTACGAGCAGTACTTC.

The V and J genes are TRBV5-1 and TRBJ2-7; maybe TRBD1 (5 bases). The CDR3 sequence is 12 residues long. V was pared by 3 bases and J by 3 bases, with 7 bases between. Germline values: CDR1 SGHRS, CDR2 YFSETQ. CDR3 nucleotides: TGCGCCAGCAGCTCCGACAGCTACGAGCAGTACTTC. Translated, it gives CASSSDSYEQYF.

The V call is TRBV6-6, the J call TRBJ2-1, with a possible D match to TRBD2 (7 bases). Trimming took 3 bases from V and 7 from J, leaving 19 bases between them. In germline, CDR1 is MNHNY, CDR2 SVGAGI (reference sequence). The CDR3 is made up of 16 amino acids. The DNA for the CDR3 is TGTGCCAGCAGTTATCCGGGGGGCCCCCTTGGTAATGAGCAGTTCTTC. It codes for CASSYPGGPLGNEQFF.

V gene TRBV27 combines with J gene TRBJ1-1; no definite D call. Trimming removed 2 bases at V and 4 bases at J, with 14 bases between. The CDR3 extends over 15 amino acids. In germline, CDR1 is MNHEY, CDR2 SMNVEV (reference sequence). The CDR3 region has the DNA TGTGCCAGCAGTTTAACCGGTTCGGGTGGCACTGAAGCTTTCTTT. Translation gives CASSLTGSGGTEAFF.

The chain combines TRBV7-2 with TRBJ1-2, with D possibly matching TRBD1 (6 bases). CDR1 and CDR2 from the germline V gene are SGHTA and FQGNSA. This CDR3 is 14 amino acids long. Deletions cut 4 bases from V and 8 bases from J, with 17 bases between. The CDR3 coding sequence is TGTGCCAGCAGCTCAGGTGGGGGGGCGGGCGGCTACACCTTC. Encoded protein: CASSSGGGAGGYTF.

The chain uses TRBV28 and TRBJ2-5; 8 bases are shared with TRBD1. Per the germline V gene, CDR1 is MDHEN and CDR2 is SYDVKM. V was clipped by 5 bases and J by 5 bases; unmatched bases: 13. CDR3 length equals 16 residues. The CDR3 here is CASSKPGQVLGETQYF. The CDR3 coding sequence is TGTGCCAGCAGTAAACCGGGACAGGTCTTGGGGGAGACCCAGTACTTC.

This rearrangement joins TRBV11-3 to TRBJ2-5; 9 nucleotides line up with TRBD2. With V trimmed by 1 base and J by 2 bases, 5 bases remained unmatched. The CDR3 covers 16 residues. Germline CDR1 and CDR2: SGHNT and YENEEA. The CDR3 nucleotides are TGTGCCAGCAGCTTAGCCGGGACTAGCTTTCAAGAGACCCAGTACTTC. The encoded protein is CASSLAGTSFQETQYF.

This clone was observed once. The chain recombines TRBV5-4 with TRBJ2-7, with 9 bases matching TRBD1. The CDR3 is 14 amino acids. V lost 2 bases to trimming and J lost 3 bases; unmatched junction nucleotides: 3. Germline loops: CDR1 SGHNT, CDR2 YYREEE (reference sequence). CDR3 residues: CASSLRTGDYEQYF. DNA for the CDR3: TGTGCCAGCAGCTTAAGGACAGGGGACTACGAGCAGTACTTC. The complete variable domain, with remaining parts taken from reference TRBV5-4 and TRBJ2-7, reads ETGVTQSPTHLIKTRGQQVTLRCSSQSGHNTVSWYQQALGQGPQFIFQYYREEENGRGNFPPRFSGLQFPNYSSELNVNALELDDSALYLCASSLRTGDYEQYFGPGTRLTVT.

This chain links TRBV2 with TRBJ1-2; D is unresolved. The length of the CDR3 is 12 residues. Germline V gene lookup returns CDR1 SNHLY and CDR2 FYNNEI. Trimming left V 7 bases short and J 8 bases short, with 14 bases between. The CDR3 is CASMGLLYGYTF. CDR3 sequence (DNA): TGTGCCAGCATGGGCCTTCTCTACGGCTACACCTTC.

This chain uses TRBV4-1 with TRBJ2-1; 13 bases agree with TRBD2. With 0 bases clipped from V and 4 bases from J, the junction kept 3 bases outside the gene matches. Germline V gives CDR1 MGHRA, CDR2 YSYEKL. The CDR3 consists of 17 residues. CDR3 DNA: TGCGCCAGCAGCCAAGATAGGACTAGCGGGAGTTACAATGAGCAGTTCTTC. It specifies CASSQDRTSGSYNEQFF.

V usage is TRBV7-3 and J usage is TRBJ2-2; D may be TRBD1 (6 bases). CDR3 length equals 15 residues. In germline, CDR1 is SGHTA, CDR2 FQGTGA. The V gene lost 2 bases and the J gene lost 1 base, with 8 bases spanning the gap. The CDR3 region is CASSLGGENTGELFF. The CDR3 nucleotides read TGTGCCAGCAGCTTAGGGGGCGAGAACACCGGGGAGCTGTTTTTT.

The genes are TRBV6-1 and TRBJ2-3; a weak D match, TRBD1 (5 bases). There are 19 residues in the CDR3. Between the trimmed V and J ends, which lost 1 base and 3 bases, there was a span of 23 bases. The germline V gene encodes CDR1 MNHNS and CDR2 SASEGT. In DNA, the CDR3 is TGTGCCAGCAGTGAAGTTCACGGTGGGGCCCCAAGGATTACAGATACGCAGTATTTT. It is translated as CASSEVHGGAPRITDTQYF.